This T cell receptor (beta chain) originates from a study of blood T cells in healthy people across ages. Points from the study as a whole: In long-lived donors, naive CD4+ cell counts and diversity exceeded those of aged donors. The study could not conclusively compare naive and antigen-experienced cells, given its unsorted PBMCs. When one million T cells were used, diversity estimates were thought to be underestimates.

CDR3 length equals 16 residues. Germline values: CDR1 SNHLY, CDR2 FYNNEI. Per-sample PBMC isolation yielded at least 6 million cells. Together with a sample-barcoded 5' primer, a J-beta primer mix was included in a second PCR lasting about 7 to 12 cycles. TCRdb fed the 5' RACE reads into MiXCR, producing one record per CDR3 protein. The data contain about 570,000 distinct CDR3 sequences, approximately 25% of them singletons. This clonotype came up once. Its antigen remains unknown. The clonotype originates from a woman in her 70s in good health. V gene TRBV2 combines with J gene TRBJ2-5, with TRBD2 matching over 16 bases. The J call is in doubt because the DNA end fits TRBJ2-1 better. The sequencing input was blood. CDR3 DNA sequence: TGTGCCAGCGGTGGGACTAGCGGGGGGGCCGGAAATGAGCAGTTCTTC. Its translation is CASGGTSGGAGNEQFF.